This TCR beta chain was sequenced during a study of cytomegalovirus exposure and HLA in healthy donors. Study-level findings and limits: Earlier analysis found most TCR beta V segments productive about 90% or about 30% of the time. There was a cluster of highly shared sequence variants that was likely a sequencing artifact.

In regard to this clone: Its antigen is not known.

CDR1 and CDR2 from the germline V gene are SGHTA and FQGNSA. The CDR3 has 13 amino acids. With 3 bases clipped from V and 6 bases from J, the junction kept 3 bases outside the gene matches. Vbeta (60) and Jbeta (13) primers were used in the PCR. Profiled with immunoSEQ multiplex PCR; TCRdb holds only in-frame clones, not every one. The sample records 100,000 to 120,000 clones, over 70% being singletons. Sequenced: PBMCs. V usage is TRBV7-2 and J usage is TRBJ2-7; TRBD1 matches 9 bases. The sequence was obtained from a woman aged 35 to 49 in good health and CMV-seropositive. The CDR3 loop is CASSLGTGFEQYF. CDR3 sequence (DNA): TGTGCCAGCAGCTTGGGGACAGGGTTCGAGCAGTACTTC. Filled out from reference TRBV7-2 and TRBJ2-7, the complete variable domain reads GAGVSQSPSNKVTEKGKDVELRCDPISGHTALYWYRQSLGQGLEFLIYFQGNSAPDKSGLPSDRFSAERTGGSVSTLTIQRTQQEDSAVYLCASSLGTGFEQYFGPGTRLTVT.